This is a list of T cell receptor beta chains from one sample in a study of response to subunit inactivated influenza vaccine. One entry per CDR3 protein results from TCRdb running MiXCR on the RT-PCR reads. The sample consists of 600,000 to 700,000 distinct CDR3 sequences, 12% to 15% of them appearing once. The source material was PBMCs from blood, sampled roughly 2 weeks before vaccination. All receptors derive from a man aged 45-65 years who received an inactivated influenza vaccine. Both conserved end residues are part of each CDR3. The order of the fields is D gene, clone size, V gene, J gene, CDR3 DNA, CDR3 protein. D genes are given only for firm matches. Clone sizes are given selectively: once, few, many, or a class where the clone is expanded.

>TRBD2|-|TRBV5-1|TRBJ2-3
TGCGCCAGCAGCTTGGAGCCCGGCGGGGGGGCCACAGATACGCAGTATTTT
CASSLEPGGGATDTQYF
>-|few|TRBV15|TRBJ2-7
TGTGCCACCAGCAGAGAGTCCGGCAGGGTGTACGACGAGCAGTACTTC
CATSRESGRVYDEQYF
>-|-|TRBV10-3|TRBJ1-2
TGTGCCATCAGTGAGTCCAGGGGCAGCGTCTATGGCTACACCTTC
CAISESRGSVYGYTF
>-|-|TRBV5-5|TRBJ2-7
TGTGCCAGCAGCTTCGGAGGGGCTCCCGAGCAGTACTTC
CASSFGGAPEQYF
>TRBD1|-|TRBV6-1|TRBJ2-2
TGTGCCAGCCGACAGGGTGATTTCGGGGAGCTGTTTTTT
CASRQGDFGELFF
>TRBD1|few|TRBV4-3|TRBJ2-7
TGCGCCAGCAGCCAAACCCTTGGACAGGGGGCGTACGAGCAGTACTTC
CASSQTLGQGAYEQYF
>-|-|TRBV7-9|TRBJ2-7
TGTGCCAGCAGCCCAGACAGGTTCTACGAGCAGTACTTC
CASSPDRFYEQYF
>-|-|TRBV7-9|TRBJ1-1
TGTGCCAGCAGCCGCCTGAGGGGCGTCAACACTGAAGCTTTCTTT
CASSRLRGVNTEAFF
>-|-|TRBV6-2/TRBV6-3|TRBJ2-1
TGTGCCAGCAGTTCGTTGCACAGGGAAGTCTTTGAGCAGTTCTTC
CASSSLHREVFEQFF
>TRBD1|-|TRBV18|TRBJ2-3
TGTGCCAGCTCTGTCCCGGGACAGGGGACAGATACGCAGTATTTT
CASSVPGQGTDTQYF
>-|-|TRBV7-8|TRBJ2-1
TGTGCCAGCAGCTTAGTAGGCGGGACCTACATTGAGCAGTTCTTC
CASSLVGGTYIEQFF
>-|few|TRBV10-3|TRBJ2-1
TGTGCCATCAGTGAGTCTGGCGCCAGCGACTACAATGAGCAGTTCTTC
CAISESGASDYNEQFF
>-|-|TRBV4-1|TRBJ1-1
TGCGCCAGCAGCCAAGAGAGACAGGCTGAAGCTTTCTTT
CASSQERQAEAFF
>-|few|TRBV29-1|TRBJ1-5
TGCAGCGTCGCCGGACAGAGGGATCAGCCCCAGCATTTT
CSVAGQRDQPQHF
>-|many|TRBV12-3/TRBV12-4|TRBJ2-2
TGTGCCAGCAGTTTTGGGGCAAGAAACACCGGGGAGCTGTTTTTT
CASSFGARNTGELFF
>-|few|TRBV27|TRBJ2-1
TGTGCCAGCAGTAGAGACAGGATCTACAATGAGCAGTTCTTC
CASSRDRIYNEQFF
>TRBD1|-|TRBV5-6|TRBJ1-6
TGTGCCAGCAGCACCGGGACAGGGGTAGGTTCACCCCTCCACTTT
CASSTGTGVGSPLHF
>-|once|TRBV5-1|TRBJ2-7
TGCGCCAGCAGCTTGGATCCGTACCTTCCCGGAGTTAAGTACTTC
CASSLDPYLPGVKYF
>-|-|TRBV29-1|TRBJ2-3
TGCAGCGTTGTGGATCAGGGCACAGATACGCAGTATTTT
CSVVDQGTDTQYF
>TRBD2|-|TRBV20-1|TRBJ2-5
TGCAGTGCTAGAGATCCACTAGCGGGACGGGAGACCCAGTACTTC
CSARDPLAGRETQYF
>-|-|TRBV5-1|TRBJ2-2
TGCGCCAGCAGCCTTAGGACAGAAAACACCGGGGAGCTGTTTTTT
CASSLRTENTGELFF
>-|many|TRBV9|TRBJ2-7
TGTGCCAGCAGCGAAGGGAAAGGACTTACCTCCGAGCAGTACTTC
CASSEGKGLTSEQYF
>TRBD1|-|TRBV20-1|TRBJ2-7
TGCAGTGCTACCCCCGGGACAGGGGGCTACGAGCAGTACTTC
CSATPGTGGYEQYF
>-|many|TRBV21-1|TRBJ2-3
TGTGCCAGCAGCACCTTATACTCAGGGTGTGGCACAGATACGCAGTATTTT
CASSTLYSGCGTDTQYF
>-|few|TRBV5-4|TRBJ2-6
TGTGCCAGCAGCTTGTGGACGGGTAGCTCTGGGGCCAACGTCCTGACTTTC
CASSLWTGSSGANVLTF
>TRBD2|-|TRBV20-1|TRBJ2-7
TGCAGTGCTAGATCGCCGGGAGGGCAAGAGCAGTACTTC
CSARSPGGQEQYF
>TRBD2|-|TRBV30|TRBJ2-5
TGTGCCTCCTCCGGGACTAGCGTGGAAGAGACCCAGTACTTC
CASSGTSVEETQYF
>TRBD2|-|TRBV7-2|TRBJ2-5
TGTGCCAGCAGCCCCCTCATAGCGGGGGGGCTTGAGACCCAGTACTTC
CASSPLIAGGLETQYF
>-|-|TRBV29-1|TRBJ2-7
TGCAGCGTTTATTTTGCAGGGGTCTACGAGCAGTACTTC
CSVYFAGVYEQYF
>TRBD2|few|TRBV9|TRBJ2-1
TGTGCCAGCGGAAAAAGCGGGGCCTCCTACAATGAGCAGTTCTTC
CASGKSGASYNEQFF
>TRBD1|-|TRBV15|TRBJ2-2
TGTGCCACCAGCAGACGCACACAACCGGGACAGACAATAAACACCGGGGAGCTGTTTTTT
CATSRRTQPGQTINTGELFF
>-|few|TRBV12-3/TRBV12-4|TRBJ1-1
TGTGCCAGCAGTTATCATTTCGGCGCATCGGGTGAAGCTTTCTTT
CASSYHFGASGEAFF
>TRBD2|-|TRBV20-1|TRBJ2-3
TGCAGTGCTAGAGGGGGACTAGCGGGGGGCGGCACAGATACGCAGTATTTT
CSARGGLAGGGTDTQYF
>-|-|TRBV4-2|TRBJ2-7
TGTGCCAGCAGGCAACGGGCCGAAGCCTACGAGCAGTACTTC
CASRQRAEAYEQYF
>-|-|TRBV3-1|TRBJ2-7
TGTGCCAGCAGCCAAGATACGGGTCGATACTACGAGCAGTACTTC
CASSQDTGRYYEQYF
>-|-|TRBV6-1|TRBJ2-7
TGTGCCAGCAGTGGTGATTGGACGGAGTCCTACGAGCAGTACTTC
CASSGDWTESYEQYF
>TRBD2|few|TRBV5-1|TRBJ2-3
TGCGCCAGCAGCTTGAGCGGGAGGGCCGGCACAGATACGCAGTATTTT
CASSLSGRAGTDTQYF
>TRBD1|-|TRBV7-9|TRBJ2-3
TGTGCCAAAACCGGGACAGGGGACACAGGTACGCAGTATTTT
CAKTGTGDTGTQYF
>-|few|TRBV4-3|TRBJ1-2
TGCGCCAGCAGCTCAAACCGTTGGGGGGCTGGGTATGGCTACACCTTC
CASSSNRWGAGYGYTF
>-|many|TRBV7-9|TRBJ2-2
TGTGCCAGCAGCTTAGCTACCGACAGTGTCGGCGGCGGGGAGCTGTTTTTT
CASSLATDSVGGGELFF
>-|once|TRBV12-3/TRBV12-4|TRBJ2-1
TGTGCCAGCAGACCCAGGCGGGGGCCTTACAATGAGCAGTTCTTC
CASRPRRGPYNEQFF
>-|few|TRBV6-2/TRBV6-3|TRBJ2-4
TGTGCCAGCAGTTATACCAAAAACATTCAGTACTTC
CASSYTKNIQYF
>-|few|TRBV3-1|TRBJ1-2
TGTGCCAGCAGCAAAGGGGCCGGGGGTTACTATGGCTACACCTTC
CASSKGAGGYYGYTF
>-|many|TRBV2|TRBJ1-2
TGTGCCAGCAGTGAAAACGGGGGGAACGCCTATGGCTACACCTTC
CASSENGGNAYGYTF
>TRBD2|few|TRBV2|TRBJ2-3
TGTGCCAGCAGTGCTAGCGGGGGGCAAATATTCACAGATACGCAGTATTTT
CASSASGGQIFTDTQYF
>TRBD1|many|TRBV20-1|TRBJ2-5
TGCAGTGCTAGAGACGGACAGGGGGCTGTGGAGACCCAGTACTTC
CSARDGQGAVETQYF
>TRBD2|-|TRBV27|TRBJ2-7
TGTGCCAGCACCACAGGGACTAGCGGGAGCAACGAGCAGTACTTC
CASTTGTSGSNEQYF